This TCR beta chain was documented in a study of T cells and Merkel cell carcinoma outcomes. Clones were read by immunoSEQ multiplex PCR, and TCRdb kept only the in-frame ones, dropping some. The sample shows about 330 clones, approximately 86% of them seen only once. V was pared by 6 bases and J by 6 bases, with 17 bases of the junction left unmatched. The CDR3 has 18 amino acids. The V gene's germline CDR1 is WNHNN and CDR2 SYGVQD (reference sequence). The clonotype originates from a human donor with Merkel cell carcinoma. Some clones in this sample may be carry-over from other donors' samples. The J gene is TRBJ2-3, the V gene TRBV10-1, with 11 nucleotides matching TRBD1. Sequenced material: tumor tissue from Merkel cell carcinoma. The DNA for the CDR3 is TGCGCCAGCAGCTCGGGACAGGGGGACCAATTTTTACTGGATACGCAGTATTTT. This sequence encodes CASSSGQGDQFLLDTQYF.